Presented here are 5 T cell receptor beta chains from one specimen sequenced in a study of radiation and T cells in renal cell carcinoma (dated by TCRdb to the early 2020s). The time point label on this specimen signifies: baseline pretreatment blood. The intended sense of this specimen's treatment or condition label: 15 Gy SBRT to primary tumor, nephrectomy 4 weeks later. The library was generated by the immunoSEQ multiplex PCR assay. This is the immuneACCESS table as TCRdb keeps it, with only in-frame sequences that have V and J called. A part of the clones is gone; compared with another copy, unresolved V genes explain less than half, and the rest is unexplained. This sample has around 160,000 clones in its table, and about 87% of those were observed once. The ten largest clones take up 3.5% to 5% of the sample. This specimen consisted of blood, obtained from a patient whose treatment included radiotherapy and nephrectomy. All receptors come from a woman aged 65 to 85 with renal cell carcinoma.

This clone was observed once. The chain joins TRBV6-1 to TRBJ1-6, with D hard to call. Germline loops: CDR1 MNHNS, CDR2 SASEGT. The CDR3 covers 16 residues. V lost 4 bases to trimming and J lost 10 bases, with 20 bases between them. The CDR3 bases are TGTGCCAGCAGTGCCAGGACCTTAGGGAATTTATCACCCCTCCACTTT. Protein product: CASSARTLGNLSPLHF.

The gene calls are TRBV5-1 and TRBJ2-7; D gene unclear. Per the germline V gene, CDR1 is SGHRS and CDR2 is YFSETQ. This CDR3 spans 12 amino acids. The V end lost 5 bases, the J end lost 1 base, and 7 bases lay between the germline ends. In DNA form, the CDR3 reads TGCGCCAGCAGGGACGGGTCCTACGAGCAGTACTTC. It codes for CASRDGSYEQYF.

The chain is built from TRBV4-2 and TRBJ1-1; D might be TRBD1 (5 bases). V lost 1 base to trimming and J lost 1 base, with 10 bases between them. Germline V gene lookup returns CDR1 LGHNA and CDR2 YNFKEQ. The CDR3 runs 15 residues. This CDR3 reads CASSQGGLQNTEAFF. The CDR3, as DNA: TGTGCCAGCAGCCAAGGGGGACTTCAGAACACTGAAGCTTTCTTT.

The chain joins TRBV5-1 to TRBJ2-2; weak D call: TRBD1 (5 bases). The CDR3 sequence is 14 residues long. The germline V and J ends were trimmed by 5 bases and 3 bases, with 11 bases remaining between them. CDR1 is SGHRS and CDR2 is YFSETQ in the germline V gene. The CDR3 sequence is CASSFGRDTGELFF. DNA of the CDR3: TGCGCCAGCAGTTTCGGCAGGGACACCGGGGAGCTGTTTTTT.

The chain couples TRBV28 to TRBJ1-5; D call uncertain. This CDR3 contains 14 residues. Trimming cost V 8 bases and J 4 bases, with 15 bases left between them. The germline gives CDR1 MDHEN, CDR2 SYDVKM. The CDR3 nucleotides are TGTGCCAGCTCGCCAGGCTCCTGGAATCAGCCCCAGCATTTT. Its translation: CASSPGSWNQPQHF.